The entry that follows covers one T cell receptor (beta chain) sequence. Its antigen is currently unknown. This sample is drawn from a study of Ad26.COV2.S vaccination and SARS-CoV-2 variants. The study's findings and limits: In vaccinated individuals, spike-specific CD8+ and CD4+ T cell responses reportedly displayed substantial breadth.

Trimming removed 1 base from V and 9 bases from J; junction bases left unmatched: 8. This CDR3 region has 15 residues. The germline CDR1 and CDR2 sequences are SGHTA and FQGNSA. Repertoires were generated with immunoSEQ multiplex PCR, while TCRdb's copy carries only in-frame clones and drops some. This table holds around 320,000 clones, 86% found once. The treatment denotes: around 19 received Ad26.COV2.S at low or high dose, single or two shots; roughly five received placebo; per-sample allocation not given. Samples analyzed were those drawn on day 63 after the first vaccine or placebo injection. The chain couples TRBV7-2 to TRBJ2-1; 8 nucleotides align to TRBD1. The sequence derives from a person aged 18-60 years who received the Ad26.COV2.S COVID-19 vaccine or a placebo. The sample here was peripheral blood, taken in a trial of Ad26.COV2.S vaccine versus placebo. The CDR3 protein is CASSLVSRGPVEQFF. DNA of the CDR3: TGTGCCAGCAGCTTAGTGTCCAGGGGGCCGGTTGAGCAGTTCTTC. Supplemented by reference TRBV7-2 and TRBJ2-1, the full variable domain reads GAGVSQSPSNKVTEKGKDVELRCDPISGHTALYWYRQSLGQGLEFLIYFQGNSAPDKSGLPSDRFSAERTGGSVSTLTIQRTQQEDSAVYLCASSLVSRGPVEQFFGPGTRLTVL.